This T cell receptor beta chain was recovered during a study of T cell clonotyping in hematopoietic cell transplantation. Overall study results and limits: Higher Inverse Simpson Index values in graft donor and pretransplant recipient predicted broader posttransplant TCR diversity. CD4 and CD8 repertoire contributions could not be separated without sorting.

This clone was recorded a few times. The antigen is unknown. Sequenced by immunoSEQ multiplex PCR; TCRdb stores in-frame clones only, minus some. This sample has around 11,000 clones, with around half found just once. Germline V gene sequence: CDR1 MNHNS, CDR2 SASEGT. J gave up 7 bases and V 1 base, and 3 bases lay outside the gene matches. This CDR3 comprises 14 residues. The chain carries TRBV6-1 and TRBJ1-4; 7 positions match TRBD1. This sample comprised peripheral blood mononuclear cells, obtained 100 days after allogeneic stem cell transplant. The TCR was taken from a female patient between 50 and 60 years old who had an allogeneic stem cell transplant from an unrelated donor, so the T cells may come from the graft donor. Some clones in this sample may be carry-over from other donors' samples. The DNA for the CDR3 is TGTGCCAGCAGTGAAGGACAGGGTTTTGAAAAACTGTTTTTT. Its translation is CASSEGQGFEKLFF.